The clone carrying this T cell receptor beta chain was picked up many times. This may arise from a read error, as a much more abundant clone is one base away. Uncontrolled infection, other autoimmune disease, pregnancy and lactation each barred patients from inclusion. Fresh peripheral blood, approximately 9.6 ml, yielded the PBMCs. The investigators amplified TCR beta CDR3 regions from RNA transcripts. With the HTBI primer set, the TCR CDR3 went through a first round of RT-PCR. TCRdb fed the multiplex PCR reads into MiXCR, producing one record per CDR3 protein. The data show some 400,000 distinct CDR3 sequences, approximately 15% seen once. The sample comes from a study of T cells in Graves' hyperthyroidism and ophthalmopathy. This CDR3 is 13 amino acids long. Germline V CDR1 and CDR2: SGHAT, FQNNGV. Between the trimmed V and J ends, which lost 5 bases and 7 bases, there was a span of 15 bases.

The rearrangement joins TRBV11-2 to TRBJ2-7, with D possibly being TRBD1 (5 bases). Sequenced material: blood. This receptor was obtained from a woman in her sixties with Graves' hyperthyroidism. CDR3 residues: CASSQGREREQYF. The CDR3 DNA reads as TGTGCCAGCAGCCAAGGCAGGGAAAGAGAGCAGTACTTC.